This T cell receptor beta chain emerged from a study of identical twins. MiXCR, run by TCRdb on the 5' RACE reads, gives a single entry per CDR3 protein. The sample lists 460,000 or so distinct CDR3 sequences, 11% to 15% seen once, with over 0.5% in the top ten. About this clonotype itself: Its antigen is still unknown.

CDR1 and CDR2 from the germline V gene are SGHAT and FQNNGV. V shed 5 bases, J shed 4 bases, and the junction held 24 bases outside the gene matches. The CDR3 has 20 residues. Findings of the study overall: The conclusions drew on cross-sectional statistical analysis instead of tracking the same donors.

A further study also used this sample, focusing on yellow fever vaccine responses in identical twins.

The chain employs TRBV11-2 and TRBJ2-7, with TRBD2 matching 9 bases. Sequencing was done on a sample of CD4+ T cells sorted from blood. The sequence came from a woman aged 18-29 years in good health. Here the CDR3 reads CASSLRPRVGASGVIYEQYF. CDR3 DNA: TGTGCCAGCAGCCTCCGACCCCGGGTTGGGGCTAGCGGGGTTATTTACGAGCAGTACTTC.